A single sample gave rise to the 20 T cell receptor beta chains below, sequenced in a study of T cells of healthy individuals. TCRdb reprocessed the 5' RACE reads via MiXCR and lists one record per CDR3 protein. Among 90,000 to 100,000 distinct CDR3 sequences listed, 17% were seen once. The origin of the receptors is a human donor in good health.

The chain joins TRBV6-2 or TRBV6-3 to TRBJ2-7, with 8 bases aligning to TRBD2. The CDR3 spans 15 residues. The germline gives CDR1 MNHEY, CDR2 SVGEGT. V shed 5 bases and J 4 bases; nucleotides not matched to a gene: 10. The CDR3, as DNA: TGTGCCAGCAGTCAGGAAGGGACTAGTACGTACGAGCAGTACTTC. Translating it yields CASSQEGTSTYEQYF.

The J gene is TRBJ2-2, the V gene TRBV7-2; 7 positions agree with TRBD1. V shed 2 bases, J shed 6 bases, and the junction held 6 bases outside the gene matches. Germline assignment: CDR1 SGHTA and CDR2 FQGNSA. The CDR3 has 15 residues. CDR3: CASSLQGVVAGELFF. The CDR3 nucleotides are TGTGCCAGCAGCTTACAGGGGGTGGTGGCCGGGGAGCTGTTTTTT.

This clonotype was picked up many times. The chain combines TRBV5-1 with TRBJ2-3; 11 bases are shared with TRBD2. The V gene end was trimmed by 5 bases and the J gene end by 0 bases; junction bases not matched to a gene: 5. The CDR3 runs 16 residues. Germline lookup yields CDR1 SGHRS and CDR2 YFSETQ. The CDR3 DNA is TGCGCCAGCAGACCCACTAGCGGGAGAAGCACAGATACGCAGTATTTT. Its protein is CASRPTSGRSTDTQYF.

The chain has TRBV18 and TRBJ1-2; 7 nucleotides agree with TRBD1. V dropped 8 bases and J dropped 0; count of bases not matched to a gene: 12. Germline V lookup: CDR1 KGHSH, CDR2 LQKENI. The CDR3 is 16 residues long. In DNA form, the CDR3 reads TGTGCCAGCGAGCAACTCACAGGGGAGGCTAACTATGGCTACACCTTC. Its translation is CASEQLTGEANYGYTF.

This clonotype was seen a handful of times. J is TRBJ2-7 and V is TRBV4-1; D could derive from TRBD1 or TRBD2 (5 bases each). V was trimmed by 3 bases and J by 7 bases, leaving 10 bases between them. This CDR3 is built from 12 residues. From germline, CDR1 is MGHRA and CDR2 YSYEKL. In DNA, the CDR3 is TGCGCCAGCAGCCAGGGAGCAGGGGAGCAGTACTTC. Amino acid sequence: CASSQGAGEQYF.

This chain's CDR3 is CASSPSNRGFGNTIYF. The CDR3 DNA reads TGTGCCAGCTCACCATCTAACAGGGGTTTTGGAAACACCATATATTTT. The chain uses TRBV18 and TRBJ1-3, with 7 bases aligning to TRBD1. V lost 2 bases, J lost 3 bases, and 7 bases stayed unmatched. The CDR3 is 16 amino acids. Germline CDR1 and CDR2: KGHSH and LQKENI.

This clonotype was seen at least ten times. The chain carries TRBV6-1 and TRBJ2-3; D is possibly TRBD1 (6 bases). The CDR3 covers 14 residues. The V gene's germline CDR1 is MNHNS and CDR2 SASEGT. V was pared by 3 bases and J by 5 bases, with 12 bases between. The CDR3 here is CASSDPTGLDTQYF. The CDR3 nucleotides are TGTGCCAGCAGTGACCCGACAGGTTTAGATACGCAGTATTTT.

This clonotype was picked up many times. The chain carries TRBV28 and TRBJ2-5, with unresolved D. The V end lost 3 bases, the J end lost 2 bases, and 10 bases lay between the germline ends. CDR1 and CDR2 from the germline V gene are MDHEN and SYDVKM. The CDR3 spans 14 residues. The CDR3 here is CASSLGTLQETQYF. The CDR3 bases are TGTGCCAGCAGTTTGGGCACTTTACAAGAGACCCAGTACTTC.

By its share, this clonotype is medium-sized. The chain recombines TRBV7-9 with TRBJ2-7, with 8 bases matching TRBD1. This CDR3 region has 16 residues. J gave up 5 bases and V 3 bases, and 12 bases lay outside the gene matches. Germline V lookup: CDR1 SEHNR, CDR2 FQNEAQ (reference sequence). The CDR3 sequence is CASSFTGQGASDEQYF. CDR3 nucleotides: TGTGCCAGCAGCTTTACCGGACAGGGAGCGTCGGACGAGCAGTACTTC.

This clonotype was detected only once. The chain carries TRBV7-2 and TRBJ1-1; D gene uncertain. The CDR3 loop spans 13 amino acids. Germline V gene data show CDR1 as SGHTA and CDR2 as FQGNSA. Trimming took off 4 bases at V and 3 bases at J, with 9 bases between the two ends. The DNA of the CDR3 is TGTGCCAGCAGCTCCCCCTGGTACACTGAAGCTTTCTTT. It translates to CASSSPWYTEAFF.

This clonotype was found once. This sequence may be a read error, since a much larger clone differs from it by one base. The chain joins TRBV10-3 to TRBJ2-1; 9 bases are shared with TRBD1. The CDR3 runs to 14 residues. Germline lookup yields CDR1 ENHRY and CDR2 SYGVKD. DNA of the CDR3: TGTGCCGTCAGGGCGGGACAGGGATTTAATGAGCAGTTCTTC. It translates to CAVRAGQGFNEQFF.

This clonotype was counted only a few times. The chain has TRBV23-1 and TRBJ2-3; D unclear. TRBV23-1 counts as an open reading frame of uncertain function. Trimming shortened V by 0 bases and J by 4 bases, and 20 bases separated the two germline ends. This CDR3 comprises 18 residues. CDR3 amino acids: CASSQSVRIWPKADTQYF. Written as DNA, the CDR3 is TGCGCCAGCAGTCAATCCGTACGAATTTGGCCAAAGGCAGATACGCAGTATTTT.

This clonotype was picked up a small number of times. The chain combines TRBV20-1 with TRBJ2-2, with 9 bases that match TRBD1. This CDR3 is built from 13 residues. The V gene end was trimmed by 6 bases and the J gene end by 6 bases; junction bases not matched to a gene: 5. Looked up from germline, CDR1 is DFQATT and CDR2 is SNEGSKA (reference sequence). CDR3 sequence: CSAPRQGAGELFF. DNA of the CDR3: TGCAGTGCACCCAGACAGGGGGCCGGGGAGCTGTTTTTT.

This clonotype was found a few times. The rearrangement uses TRBV11-2 and TRBJ2-7; possibly TRBD2 for D (6 bases). Germline lookup yields CDR1 SGHAT and CDR2 FQNNGV. The CDR3 is made up of 16 amino acids. The V and J ends lost 1 base and 2 bases respectively, with 15 bases between them. CDR3: CASSLGIWGGTYEQYF. For the CDR3, the DNA is TGTGCCAGCAGCTTAGGGATCTGGGGAGGAACCTACGAGCAGTACTTC.

There are a few counts of this clonotype. The chain couples TRBV9 to TRBJ2-3; 7 bases agree with TRBD1. The V segment lost 0 bases and the J segment 4 bases; nucleotides outside the gene matches: 11. The CDR3 is made up of 17 amino acids. The germline V gene has CDR1 SGDLS and CDR2 YYNGEE. The CDR3 DNA reads TGTGCCAGCAGCGTAGTTGGGGGACAGATGGGGCCAGATACGCAGTATTTT. Protein: CASSVVGGQMGPDTQYF. Drawing the rest from reference TRBV9 and TRBJ2-3, the complete variable domain is DSGVTQTPKHLITATGQRVTLRCSPRSGDLSVYWYQQSLDQGLQFLIQYYNGEERAKGNILERFSAQQFPDLHSELNLSSLELGDSALYFCASSVVGGQMGPDTQYFGPGTRLTVL.

This clonotype was seen more than once but under ten times. The chain is built from TRBV5-1 and TRBJ2-1; TRBD1 might be the D (6 bases). V lost 6 bases, J lost 7 bases, and 11 bases lay in between. Germline CDR1 reads SGHRS; CDR2 reads YFSETQ. The CDR3 covers 12 residues. CDR3 sequence (DNA): TGCGCCAGCACGGACAGCCAGAATGAGCAGTTCTTC. It specifies CASTDSQNEQFF.

There are a few counts of this clonotype. The rearrangement uses TRBV5-1 and TRBJ2-1; 9 bases agree with TRBD1. The CDR3 is made up of 14 amino acids. Germline CDR1 is SGHRS and CDR2 is YFSETQ. V gave up 3 bases and J gave up 9 bases; unmatched junction bases: 7. For the CDR3, the DNA is TGCGCCAGCAGCTCCGGACAGGGGAGGGGTGAGCAGTTCTTC. As protein: CASSSGQGRGEQFF.

The chain has TRBV4-1 and TRBJ1-3; D possibly corresponds to TRBD1 (5 bases). Trimming took off 0 bases at V and 2 bases at J, with 11 bases between the two ends. Germline CDR1 MGHRA, CDR2 YSYEKL. The CDR3 extends over 16 amino acids. CDR3 sequence reads: CASSQDLGETGNTIYF. In nucleotides, the CDR3 is TGCGCCAGCAGCCAAGATTTGGGGGAAACTGGAAACACCATATATTTT.

This clonotype has only a few counts. The chain joins TRBV6-2 or TRBV6-3 to TRBJ2-1; the D gene is possibly TRBD2 (7 bases). The V end was cut by 4 bases, the J end by 6 bases, with 28 bases between. CDR1 is MNHEY and CDR2 is SVGEGT in the germline V gene. The CDR3 has 19 residues. As DNA, the CDR3 is TGTGCCAGCAGTTCTCCCACCCCTTCTGTGTGGCGGGGGCCCAATGAGCAGTTCTTC. Residues: CASSSPTPSVWRGPNEQFF.

This clonotype was detected many times. V usage is TRBV20-1 and J usage is TRBJ1-5; no clear D. The CDR3 spans 11 residues. The V end was cut by 2 bases, the J end by 7 bases, with 6 bases between. Per the germline V gene, CDR1 is DFQATT and CDR2 is SNEGSKA (reference sequence). DNA for the CDR3: TGCAGTGCTAGAATAGGGCAGCCCCAGCATTTT. The encoded protein is CSARIGQPQHF.